These 17 T cell receptor beta chains were all obtained from the same sample, sequenced in a study of blood T cells in healthy people across ages. PCR was performed a second time for roughly 7 to 11 cycles using a sample-barcoded 5' primer and a J-beta primer mix. TCRdb recomputed calls from the 5' RACE reads with MiXCR, one row per CDR3 protein. The sample holds approximately 690,000 distinct CDR3 sequences, 35% to 50% seen once. The sample consisted of blood. These receptors were collected from a man aged 80 or over in good health.

The V call is TRBV20-1, the J call TRBJ1-6, with 8 nucleotides matching TRBD1. V shed 1 base and J 8 bases; nucleotides not matched to a gene: 7. The CDR3 runs 15 residues. Germline CDR1 DFQATT, CDR2 SNEGSKA (reference sequence). The CDR3 DNA sequence: TGCAGTGCTAGAGCGACGGGACAGGCCGATTCACCCCTCCACTTT. Amino acids: CSARATGQADSPLHF.

The rearrangement uses TRBV11-1 and TRBJ2-1, with 8 positions matching TRBD1. The J call is uncertain, as TRBJ2-7 better fits the DNA end. CDR3 length equals 16 residues. Germline CDR1 reads SGHAT; CDR2 reads FQDESV (reference sequence). The CDR3 coding sequence is TGTGCCAGCAGCTTTGACCAGGGGGCTAACAACAATGAGCAGTACTTC. Its translation is CASSFDQGANNNEQYF.

V gene TRBV20-1 combines with J gene TRBJ2-5, with D possibly being TRBD1 (5 bases). This CDR3 is built from 14 residues. CDR1 is DFQATT and CDR2 is SNEGSKA in the germline V gene (reference sequence). V gave up 1 base and J gave up 5 bases, with 14 bases separating them. Here the CDR3 DNA reads TGCAGTGCTAGAGGCGGCCACCGACAGGAGACCCAGTACTTC. The encoded protein is CSARGGHRQETQYF.

The V and J genes are TRBV20-1 and TRBJ2-3; D is possibly TRBD2 (5 bases). V lost 4 bases and J 8 bases, leaving 19 bases between the germline ends. CDR3 length equals 14 residues. Germline CDR1 and CDR2: DFQATT and SNEGSKA (reference sequence). CDR3 region: CSAKSEPLRGTQYF. The CDR3 DNA reads TGCAGTGCTAAAAGCGAGCCTCTACGGGGTACGCAGTATTTT.

A few counts support this clonotype. The V gene is TRBV5-1, the J gene TRBJ2-5; 8 nucleotides line up with TRBD2. This CDR3 has 16 amino acids. Trimming removed 4 bases from V and 4 bases from J; junction bases left unmatched: 12. CDR1 is SGHRS, CDR2 YFSETQ, per germline. The CDR3 DNA sequence: TGCGCCAGCAGCCAAGAAGGCGGACTAGCAGGAGAGACCCAGTACTTC. Protein: CASSQEGGLAGETQYF. Full variable domain (outside the CDR3, taken from reference TRBV5-1 and TRBJ2-5): KAGVTQTPRYLIKTRGQQVTLSCSPISGHRSVSWYQQTPGQGLQFLFEYFSETQRNKGNFPGRFSGRQFSNSRSEMNVSTLELGDSALYLCASSQEGGLAGETQYFGPGTRLLVL.

About this clonotype: A much bigger clone sits one base away, suggesting this may be a read error. This chain uses TRBV7-6 with TRBJ2-7, with D possibly matching TRBD1 (6 bases). V was cut by 5 bases and J by 2 bases, with 13 bases left in between. From germline, CDR1 is SGHVS and CDR2 FNYEAQ. This CDR3 is 14 amino acids long. The CDR3 sequence: CASSGQTGTYEQYF. The DNA of the CDR3 is TGTGCCAGCAGCGGGCAAACAGGGACCTACGAGCAGTACTTC.

J is TRBJ1-6 and V is TRBV20-1; D unclear. This CDR3 is built from 14 residues. Per germline, CDR1 DFQATT and CDR2 SNEGSKA (reference sequence). The V end was cut by 1 base, the J end by 7 bases, with 11 bases between. CDR3: CSARAGAVNSPLHF. The DNA of the CDR3 is TGCAGTGCTAGAGCGGGAGCTGTAAATTCACCCCTCCACTTT.

The sample holds a few counts of this clonotype. This chain joins TRBV5-1 and TRBJ2-1; TRBD1 aligns across 8 bases. The germline V gene encodes CDR1 SGHRS and CDR2 YFSETQ. V lost 3 bases and J lost 9; bases outside the gene matches: 8. This CDR3 comprises 14 residues. CDR3 sequence: CASSSGTGSIEQFF. The CDR3 DNA reads as TGCGCCAGCAGCTCCGGGACAGGTTCCATTGAGCAGTTCTTC.

The chain combines TRBV6-2 or TRBV6-3 with TRBJ2-5; maybe TRBD1 (5 bases). Germline V CDR1 and CDR2: MNHEY, SVGEGT. The V end was cut by 2 bases, the J end by 9 bases, with 19 bases between. The CDR3 consists of 15 residues. The CDR3 protein is CASSYVGLSTTPQYF. Here the CDR3 DNA reads TGTGCCAGCAGTTACGTGGGGCTGTCGACAACGCCCCAGTACTTC.

The chain carries TRBV6-2 or TRBV6-3 and TRBJ2-5; D is possibly TRBD2 (7 bases). The CDR3 contains 13 residues. Per germline, CDR1 MNHEY and CDR2 SVGEGT. The V end lost 9 bases, the J end lost 3 bases, and 14 bases lay between the germline ends. CDR3: CARGRGGEETQYF. CDR3 bases: TGTGCCAGAGGGAGGGGGGGCGAAGAGACCCAGTACTTC.

This chain joins TRBV5-1 and TRBJ1-1, with TRBD1 matching 7 bases. Trimming cost V 3 bases and J 8 bases; bases outside gene matches: 4. CDR3 length: 12 residues. Germline V gene sequence: CDR1 SGHRS, CDR2 YFSETQ. The CDR3 here is CASSSPGQEAFF. The CDR3 DNA reads as TGCGCCAGCAGCTCTCCGGGACAGGAAGCTTTCTTT.

In its sample, this clonotype was seen many times. Here the CDR3 DNA reads TGTGCCAGCAGCCACTCGCGCCGTCCAGGGTTTACCTACGAGCAGTACTTC. This encodes CASSHSRRPGFTYEQYF. The chain has TRBV7-2 and TRBJ2-7; tentatively, D is TRBD1 (5 bases). The CDR3 is made up of 17 amino acids. V lost 5 bases to trimming and J lost 2 bases, with 22 bases between them. CDR1 is SGHTA and CDR2 is FQGNSA in the germline V gene.

This clonotype was recorded at least ten times. J is TRBJ2-1 and V is TRBV9, with D tentatively TRBD2 (6 bases). V dropped 3 bases and J dropped 6 bases, with 16 bases sitting between them. Germline lookup yields CDR1 SGDLS and CDR2 YYNGEE. This CDR3 has 15 residues. The CDR3 protein is CASSAFGGSSNEQFF. The CDR3 coding sequence is TGTGCCAGCAGCGCATTCGGGGGTAGCTCCAATGAGCAGTTCTTC.

This sequence joins TRBV21-1 and TRBJ2-5; the listed D gene, TRBD2, was not tested against the DNA. TRBV21-1 is reported as a pseudogene. This CDR3 has 13 amino acids. CDR3 bases: TGTGCCAGCACCCGAGCGGGTTTGGAGACCCAGTACTTC. It specifies CASTRAGLETQYF.

This clonotype was detected only a few times. The chain links TRBV10-3 to TRBJ2-3; D is perhaps TRBD2 (5 bases). V was cut by 2 bases and J by 0 bases, with 12 bases left in between. Germline V gene lookup returns CDR1 ENHRY and CDR2 SYGVKD. This CDR3 has 16 amino acids. CDR3 in amino acids: CAISEMSGISTDTQYF. The CDR3 DNA reads TGTGCCATCAGTGAGATGTCGGGAATCAGCACAGATACGCAGTATTTT.

This chain connects TRBV7-2 to TRBJ2-7; 11 bases agree with TRBD2. The end of the DNA aligns better with TRBJ2-5, so the J call may be wrong. The CDR3 sequence is 16 residues long. Per the germline V gene, CDR1 is SGHTA and CDR2 is FQGNSA. CDR3 sequence: CASSFRLAGGRETQYF. In nucleotides, the CDR3 is TGTGCCAGCAGCTTTAGGCTAGCGGGGGGTAGGGAGACCCAGTACTTC.

This clonotype was counted only a few times. The chain couples TRBV13 to TRBJ2-7, with D perhaps TRBD2 (5 bases). Germline values: CDR1 PRHDT, CDR2 FYEKMQ (reference sequence). V gave up 2 bases and J gave up 6 bases, with 23 bases separating them. This CDR3 is 17 amino acids long. The CDR3, as DNA: TGTGCCAGCAGCTTAAGGGTGAGCGGAATAGGACGCCGCGAGCAGTACTTC. This encodes CASSLRVSGIGRREQYF.